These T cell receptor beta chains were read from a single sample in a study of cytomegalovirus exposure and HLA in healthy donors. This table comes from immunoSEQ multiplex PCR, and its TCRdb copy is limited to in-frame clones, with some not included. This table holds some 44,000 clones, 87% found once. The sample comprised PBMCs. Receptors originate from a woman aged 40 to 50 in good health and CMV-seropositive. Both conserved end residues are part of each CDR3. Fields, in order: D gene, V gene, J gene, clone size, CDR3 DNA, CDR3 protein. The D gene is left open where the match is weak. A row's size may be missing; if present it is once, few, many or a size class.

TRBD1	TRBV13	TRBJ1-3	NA	TGTGCCAGCAGCTTAAACAGGGGGAGAAACACCATATATTTT	CASSLNRGRNTIYF
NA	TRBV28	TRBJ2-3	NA	TGTGCCAGCATCAATCGAGAGGGCACAGATACGCAGTATTTT	CASINREGTDTQYF
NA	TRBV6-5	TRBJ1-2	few	TGTGCCAGCAGTCCGGACAGTTCCTATGGCTACACCTTC	CASSPDSSYGYTF
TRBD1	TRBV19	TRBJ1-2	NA	TGTGCCAGTACAAAAGGGGGACAGATTGGCTACACCTTC	CASTKGGQIGYTF
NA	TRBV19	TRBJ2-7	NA	TGTGCCAGTAGTCTCCAGGGCGGGAAATCCTACGAGCAGTACTTC	CASSLQGGKSYEQYF
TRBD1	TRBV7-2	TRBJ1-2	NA	TGTGCCAGCAGCTCAGGACAGGCCTTAAGGGACACCTTC	CASSSGQALRDTF
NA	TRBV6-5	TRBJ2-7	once	TGTGCCAGCAGCCAAACCGGGACTCCTTACGAGCAGTACTTC	CASSQTGTPYEQYF
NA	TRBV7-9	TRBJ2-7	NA	TGTTCCAGCAGCTTGACCGGACAGCTCCTATCCTACGAGCAGTACTTC	CSSSLTGQLLSYEQYF
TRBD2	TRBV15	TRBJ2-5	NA	TGTGCCACCAGCAGAATTAGCGGGGATAAAGAGACCCAGTACTTC	CATSRISGDKETQYF
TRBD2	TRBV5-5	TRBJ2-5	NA	TGTGCCAGCAGCGAACTAGCGGGAGGGCCGGAAGAGCAGTACTTC	CASSELAGGPEEQYF
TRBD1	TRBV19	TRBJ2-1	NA	TGTGCCAGTAGTATTCAGGGGGCGACCAATGAGCAGTTCTTC	CASSIQGATNEQFF
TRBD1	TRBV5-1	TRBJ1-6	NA	TGCGCCAGCAGCCGAGTTGAAACAGGGGGCAGGTCACCCCTCCACTTT	CASSRVETGGRSPLHF
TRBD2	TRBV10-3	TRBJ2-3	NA	TGTGCCATCAGTGAGTCGATAAGCGGGGGGAGCACAGATACGCAGTATTTT	CAISESISGGSTDTQYF
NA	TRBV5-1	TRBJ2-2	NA	TGCGCCAGCAGCCTCATAGCGGCTTTAAACACCGGGGAGCTGTTTTTT	CASSLIAALNTGELFF
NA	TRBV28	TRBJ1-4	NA	TGTGCCAGCAGAAGTGGGGGGGCTAATGAAAAACTGTTTTTT	CASRSGGANEKLFF
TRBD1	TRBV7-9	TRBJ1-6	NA	TGTGCCAGCAGCCCCTCGGACAGGGGGCTTAATTCACCCCTCCACTTT	CASSPSDRGLNSPLHF
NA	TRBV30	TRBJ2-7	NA	TGTGCTGGCGGGCAATCTTCCTACGAGCAGTACTTC	CAGGQSSYEQYF
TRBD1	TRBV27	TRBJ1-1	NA	TGTGCCAGCAGTTCTGGACAGGGGAGGGCTGAAGCTTTCTTT	CASSSGQGRAEAFF
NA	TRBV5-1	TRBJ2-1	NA	TGCGCCAGTTCGACAGAGAATTTTTCCAATGAGCAGTTCTTC	CASSTENFSNEQFF
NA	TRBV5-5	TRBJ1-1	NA	TGTGCCAGCAGCTTCTTAATAACGGACACTGAAGCTTTCTTT	CASSFLITDTEAFF
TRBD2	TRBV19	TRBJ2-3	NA	TGTGCCAGTAGTCCTATGGGGGAGGGCCGTACAGATACGCAGTATTTT	CASSPMGEGRTDTQYF
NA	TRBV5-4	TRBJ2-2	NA	TGTGCCAGCAGCTTGGAAGCGGCAGCCTACACCGGGGAGCTGTTTTTT	CASSLEAAAYTGELFF
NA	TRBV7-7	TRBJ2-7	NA	TGTGCTAGCAGCGCGTCGGGTGCCTCCTACGAGCAGTACTTC	CASSASGASYEQYF